This is a list of T cell receptor beta chains from one sample in a study of T cells in Graves' hyperthyroidism and ophthalmopathy. TCRdb ran MiXCR on the multiplex PCR reads and lists one entry per CDR3 protein. The data contain 450,000 to 600,000 distinct CDR3 sequences, 20% of them singletons. Input material: blood. These receptor sequences come from a man aged 35-49 years with Graves' ophthalmopathy. Each CDR3 is given with its conserved first and last residue. D genes are given only for firm matches. Clone size is given for some rows only: seen once, a few or many times, or a class if the clone is expanded.

d_gene,v_gene,abundance,j_gene,CDR3nt,CDR3aa
NA,TRBV18,few,TRBJ2-3,TGTGCCAGCTCACCTAATGGAGGGGATACGCAGTATTTT,CASSPNGGDTQYF
TRBD2,TRBV20-1,NA,TRBJ2-7,TGCAGTGCTGAGCATCCTAGCGGGACCCTCTACGAGCAGTACTTC,CSAEHPSGTLYEQYF
TRBD1,TRBV6-1,NA,TRBJ1-1,TGTGCCAGCACCATGGACAGGCCGAACACTGAAGCTTTCTTT,CASTMDRPNTEAFF
NA,TRBV13,many,TRBJ1-3,TGTGCCAGCAGCCTGGGGACAGGAAACACCATATATTTT,CASSLGTGNTIYF
TRBD1,TRBV30,NA,TRBJ2-5,TGTGCCTGGGGACAGGGGGCAGACGGGGAGACCCAGTACTTC,CAWGQGADGETQYF
TRBD1,TRBV11-2,NA,TRBJ2-1,TGTGCCAGCAGCAGGGACAGGGGTGCCGAGCAGTTCTTC,CASSRDRGAEQFF
TRBD2,TRBV6-1,NA,TRBJ2-2,TGTGCCAGCAGCCCCGGCCCCGGGACTAGGATAACCGGGGAGCTGTTTTTT,CASSPGPGTRITGELFF
TRBD1,TRBV12-3/TRBV12-4,many,TRBJ1-5,TGTGCCAGCAGTTTGGGACAGGGGGCACGTCAGCCCCAGCATTTT,CASSLGQGARQPQHF
NA,TRBV20-1,few,TRBJ2-1,TGCAGTGCTGGAGGCCTCAACTACAATGAGCAGTTCTTC,CSAGGLNYNEQFF
TRBD2,TRBV6-2/TRBV6-3,NA,TRBJ2-3,TGTGCCAGCAGCCCTAGCGGGGGGCTTTCAGATACGCAGTATTTT,CASSPSGGLSDTQYF
NA,TRBV6-2/TRBV6-3,NA,TRBJ2-1,TGTGCCAGCAGTTACTCGGGGCGACAGTTCTTC,CASSYSGRQFF
NA,TRBV19,NA,TRBJ1-1,TGTGCCAGTAGTATATCGCGGCAGGGTGAAGCTTTCTTT,CASSISRQGEAFF
NA,TRBV6-6,many,TRBJ2-7,TGTGCCAGCAGTTACACGGACTCTCCCTACGAGCAGTACTTC,CASSYTDSPYEQYF
TRBD2,TRBV4-2,few,TRBJ2-5,TGTGCCAGCAGCCAAGTCATAGCGGGGAGGCAAGAGACCCAGTACTTC,CASSQVIAGRQETQYF
NA,TRBV19,NA,TRBJ1-6,TGTGCCAGTACCCTGAGCCAGGCGGGGAATTCACCCCTCCACTTT,CASTLSQAGNSPLHF
TRBD1,TRBV2,NA,TRBJ1-2,TGTGCCAAGACAGGGGATAACTATGGCTACACCTTC,CAKTGDNYGYTF
NA,TRBV11-1,many,TRBJ1-1,TGTGCCAGCAGCACGCGGATGAACACTGAAGCTTTCTTT,CASSTRMNTEAFF
TRBD2,TRBV5-1,few,TRBJ2-1,TGCGCCAGCAGCTTTAGGACTAGCGGGGGCCATTACAATGAGCAGTTCTTC,CASSFRTSGGHYNEQFF
NA,TRBV11-3,many,TRBJ2-4,TGTGCCAGCAGCCGGGATGAAAACATTCAGTACTTC,CASSRDENIQYF
NA,TRBV29-1,NA,TRBJ2-7,TGCAGCGTCGCCCTTCCCCACTACGAGCAGTACTTC,CSVALPHYEQYF
NA,TRBV28,once,TRBJ2-2,TGTGCCAGCAACGTTGTTCCCCCCAGAAGCAGCCTTACCGGGGAGCTGTTTTTT,CASNVVPPRSSLTGELFF
NA,TRBV5-1,NA,TRBJ1-4,TGCGCCAGCAGCCCCGGACAGCTAACAACTAATGAAAAACTGTTTTTT,CASSPGQLTTNEKLFF